These T cell receptor beta chains were read from a single sample in a study of blood T cell repertoires in COVID-19. TCRdb's copy holds only in-frame clones and misses some; the assay was immunoSEQ multiplex PCR. The sample yields roughly 68,000 clones, 85% to 90% seen once. Specimen: peripheral blood. Every receptor here comes from a woman aged 80 or over with active COVID-19. Each CDR3 is given with its conserved first and last residue. Each record gives: CDR3 DNA, CDR3 protein, CDR3 length, J gene, clone size, D gene, V gene. A D gene is named only where the DNA matches it firmly. Size tells how often a clone was seen (once, few, many) or the class of an expanded clone, and some rows leave it out.

TGTGCCAGCAGGGGACTGCAAGTTATCACAGATACGCAGTATTTT	CASRGLQVITDTQYF	15	TRBJ2-3	.	.	TRBV28
TGTGCCAGCAGTTCTGGGGGGGCGCGGGAAAAACTGTTTTTT	CASSSGGAREKLFF	14	TRBJ1-4	.	.	TRBV27
TGTGCCAGCAGTGGCGGGAGATACTTCGAGCAGTACTTC	CASSGGRYFEQYF	13	TRBJ2-7	.	TRBD2	TRBV27
TGCGCCAGCAGCTTCGTCCCTCCCCAAGAGACCCAGTACTTC	CASSFVPPQETQYF	14	TRBJ2-5	once	.	TRBV5-1
TGTGCCAGCAGTAACTCTCAGGCCTACGAGCAGTACTTC	CASSNSQAYEQYF	13	TRBJ2-7	.	.	TRBV11-2
TGTGCCAGCAGCTCTCCGGGACAGGGGGCGAGAGATACGCAGTATTTT	CASSSPGQGARDTQYF	16	TRBJ2-3	.	TRBD1	TRBV5-6
TGTGCCAGCAGTTTACCGGACAGGGTCTCCTACAATGAGCAGTTCTTC	CASSLPDRVSYNEQFF	16	TRBJ2-1	.	TRBD1	TRBV28
TGTGCCAGCAGCGTAGTAGGCGGTGGCTCCTACAATGAGCAGTTCTTC	CASSVVGGGSYNEQFF	16	TRBJ2-1	.	.	TRBV9
TGTGCCAGCAGTTCAACAGGGAATGATGGCTACACCTTC	CASSSTGNDGYTF	13	TRBJ1-2	.	.	TRBV28
TGTGCCAGCAGCTTAGCCCTAGCGGGGACGGGTCAAGAGACCCAGTACTTC	CASSLALAGTGQETQYF	17	TRBJ2-5	.	TRBD2	TRBV7-6
TGTGCCAGCAGCAAAACTAGCGGCCTTAACACCGGGGAGCTGTTTTTT	CASSKTSGLNTGELFF	16	TRBJ2-2	once	TRBD2	TRBV7-2
TGTGCCAGCAGTAGCCCCAACTCCTACGAGCAGTACTTC	CASSSPNSYEQYF	13	TRBJ2-7	.	.	TRBV28
TGTGCCAGCAGCCGTCTCGCTAATGAAAAACTGTTTTTT	CASSRLANEKLFF	13	TRBJ1-4	.	.	TRBV27
TGTGCCAGCAGTTTCCAGGGTGCCTATGGCTACACCTTC	CASSFQGAYGYTF	13	TRBJ1-2	.	.	TRBV27
TGTGCCAGCAGCTTCCTGGGGGGACCACCCAATTCACCCCTCCACTTT	CASSFLGGPPNSPLHF	16	TRBJ1-6	few	.	TRBV7-2
TGTGCCAGCAGCTTCGACAGGTTCGCACCCCTCCACTTT	CASSFDRFAPLHF	13	TRBJ1-6	.	.	TRBV11-2
TGTGCCAGCAGCCTCCGCGATATACTCTATGGCTACACCTTC	CASSLRDILYGYTF	14	TRBJ1-2	.	.	TRBV7-9
TGCGCCAGCAGCTTGGGAGGTGTGGCGGATTACAATGAGCAGTTCTTC	CASSLGGVADYNEQFF	16	TRBJ2-1	.	.	TRBV5-1
TGTGCCAGTAGTATGATCCTCCGGACACAATCAAACTATGGCTACACCTTC	CASSMILRTQSNYGYTF	17	TRBJ1-2	.	.	TRBV19
TGTGCCAGCAGTGAACGGTCCCTTCTCTCTGGAAACACCATATATTTT	CASSERSLLSGNTIYF	16	TRBJ1-3	.	.	TRBV2
TGTGCCAGCAGACTAGGCCCGGGCTCCTACAATGAGCAGTTCTTC	CASRLGPGSYNEQFF	15	TRBJ2-1	.	.	TRBV28
TGTGCCAGCAGTTCGACAGGGGGCCTCTACGAGCAGTACTTC	CASSSTGGLYEQYF	14	TRBJ2-7	.	TRBD1	TRBV6-1